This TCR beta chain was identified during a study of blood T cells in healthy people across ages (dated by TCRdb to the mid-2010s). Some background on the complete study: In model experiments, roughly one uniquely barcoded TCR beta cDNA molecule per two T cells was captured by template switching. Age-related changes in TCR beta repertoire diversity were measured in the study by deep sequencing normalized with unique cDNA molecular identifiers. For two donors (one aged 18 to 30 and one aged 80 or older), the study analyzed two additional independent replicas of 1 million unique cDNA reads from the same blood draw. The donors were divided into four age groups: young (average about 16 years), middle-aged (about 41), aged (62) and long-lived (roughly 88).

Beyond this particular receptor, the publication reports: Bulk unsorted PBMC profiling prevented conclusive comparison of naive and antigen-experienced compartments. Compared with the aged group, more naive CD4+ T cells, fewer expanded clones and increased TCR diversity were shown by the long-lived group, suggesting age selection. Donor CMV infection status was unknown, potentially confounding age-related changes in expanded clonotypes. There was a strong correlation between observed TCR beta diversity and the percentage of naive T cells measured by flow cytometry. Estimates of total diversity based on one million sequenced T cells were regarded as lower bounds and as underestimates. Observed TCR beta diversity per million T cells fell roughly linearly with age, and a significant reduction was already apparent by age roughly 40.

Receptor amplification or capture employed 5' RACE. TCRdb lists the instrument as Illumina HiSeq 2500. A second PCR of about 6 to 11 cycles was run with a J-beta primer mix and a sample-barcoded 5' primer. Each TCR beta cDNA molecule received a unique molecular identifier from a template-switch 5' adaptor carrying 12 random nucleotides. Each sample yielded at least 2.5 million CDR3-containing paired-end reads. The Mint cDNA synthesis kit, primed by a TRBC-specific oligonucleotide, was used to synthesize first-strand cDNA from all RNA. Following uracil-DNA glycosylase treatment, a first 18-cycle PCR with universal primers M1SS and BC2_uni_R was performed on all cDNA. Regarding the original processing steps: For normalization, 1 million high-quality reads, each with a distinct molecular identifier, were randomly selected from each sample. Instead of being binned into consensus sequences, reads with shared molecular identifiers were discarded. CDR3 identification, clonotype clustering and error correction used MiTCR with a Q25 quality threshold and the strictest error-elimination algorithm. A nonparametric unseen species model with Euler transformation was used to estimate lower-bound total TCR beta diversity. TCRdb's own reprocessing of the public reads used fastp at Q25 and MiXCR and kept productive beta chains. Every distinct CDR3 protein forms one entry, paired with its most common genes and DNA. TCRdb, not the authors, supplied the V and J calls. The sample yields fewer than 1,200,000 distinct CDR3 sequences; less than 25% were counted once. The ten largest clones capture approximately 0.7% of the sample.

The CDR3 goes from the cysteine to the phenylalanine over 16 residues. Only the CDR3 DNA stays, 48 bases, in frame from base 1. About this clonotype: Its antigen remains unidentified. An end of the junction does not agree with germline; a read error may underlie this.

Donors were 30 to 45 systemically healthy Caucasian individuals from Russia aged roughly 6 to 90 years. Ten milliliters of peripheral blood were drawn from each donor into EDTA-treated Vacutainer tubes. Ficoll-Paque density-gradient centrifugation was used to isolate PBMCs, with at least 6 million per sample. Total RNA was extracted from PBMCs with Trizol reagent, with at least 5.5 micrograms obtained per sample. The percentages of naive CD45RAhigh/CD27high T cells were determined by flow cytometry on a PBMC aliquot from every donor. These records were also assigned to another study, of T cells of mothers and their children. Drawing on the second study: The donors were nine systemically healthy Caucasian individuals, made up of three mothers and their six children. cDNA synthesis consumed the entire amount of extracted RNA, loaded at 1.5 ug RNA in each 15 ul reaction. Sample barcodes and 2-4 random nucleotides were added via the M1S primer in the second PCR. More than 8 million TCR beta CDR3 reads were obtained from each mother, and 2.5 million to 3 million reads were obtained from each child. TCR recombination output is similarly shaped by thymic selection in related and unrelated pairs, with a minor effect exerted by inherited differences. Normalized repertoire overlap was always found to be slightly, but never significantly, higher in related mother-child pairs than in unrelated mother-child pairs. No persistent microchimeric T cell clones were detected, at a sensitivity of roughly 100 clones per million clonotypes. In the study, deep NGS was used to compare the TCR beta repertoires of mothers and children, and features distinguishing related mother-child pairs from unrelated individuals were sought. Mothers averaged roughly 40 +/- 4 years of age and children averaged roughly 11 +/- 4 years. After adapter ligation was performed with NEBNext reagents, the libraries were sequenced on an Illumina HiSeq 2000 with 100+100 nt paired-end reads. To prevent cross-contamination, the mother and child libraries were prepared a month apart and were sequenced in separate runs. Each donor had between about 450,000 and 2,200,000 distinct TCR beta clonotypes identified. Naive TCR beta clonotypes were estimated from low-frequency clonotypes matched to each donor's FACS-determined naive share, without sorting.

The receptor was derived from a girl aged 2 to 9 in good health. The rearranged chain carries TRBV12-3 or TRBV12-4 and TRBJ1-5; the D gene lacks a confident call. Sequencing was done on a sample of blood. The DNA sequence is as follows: TGTGCCAGCAGTTTTGGAGGCCCTATTCACTCTCGGCCCAAGCATTTT. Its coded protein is CASSFGGPIHSRPKHF.